Reported below is one TCR beta chain. Its antigen remains unknown. The data were taken from a study of cytotoxic CD8 clonotypes in ibrutinib-treated CLL. Background on the study: The authors obtained response samples at a median of around 12 months of treatment, range 6 to 36.

Produced via immunoSEQ multiplex PCR; TCRdb's table is partial and in-frame only. The data hold 150,000 to 200,000 clones, with roughly 84% observed a single time. Overall study findings and caveats: Exceeding age-matched healthy donors, baseline clonality also tracked the counts of circulating CD8+ T cells.

For TCR beta libraries, roughly 1.9 micrograms of genomic DNA were obtained from cryopreserved PBMCs. V shed 8 bases and J 2 bases; nucleotides not matched to a gene: 8. CDR3 length: 16 amino acids. Germline lookup yields CDR1 LNHDA and CDR2 SQIVND (reference sequence). The sequencing used PBMCs, collected at disease progression, from a patient treated with ibrutinib. This receptor was taken from a human donor with chronic lymphocytic leukemia. The rearrangement links TRBV19 to TRBJ1-5; 11 nucleotides line up with TRBD1. The chain's CDR3 is CASGQGAYGGNQPQHF. The CDR3, as DNA: TGTGCCAGTGGACAGGGGGCTTACGGTGGCAATCAGCCCCAGCATTTT.